A selection of T cell receptor beta chains follows, all from one sample in a study of CD8+ T cells in alopecia areata. Sequenced by immunoSEQ multiplex PCR; TCRdb stores in-frame clones only, minus some. The repertoire holds some 220,000 clones, with under 75% as singletons. Sequencing used CD4+ T cells sorted from blood, obtained at week 4, from a patient treated with tofacitinib. The origin of the receptors is a human donor with alopecia areata. Both conserved end residues are part of each CDR3.

J gene	V gene	CDR3 protein
TRBJ2-7	TRBV27	CASSARGWGSYEQYF
TRBJ1-4	TRBV9	CASSGTEEKLFF
TRBJ1-2	TRBV15	CATQGGIAGNYGYTF
TRBJ2-7	TRBV29-1	CSVMTGASDEQYF
TRBJ2-5	TRBV7-3	CASSLTGTLRETQYF
TRBJ2-5	TRBV5-4	CASSFGQLGQETQYF
TRBJ2-1	TRBV5-6	CASSSESGGTNEQFF
TRBJ1-1	TRBV30	CAWSVGSNTEAFF
TRBJ2-1	TRBV4-3	CASSPVAASYNEQFF
TRBJ2-7	TRBV30	CAWSGRRAIAYEQYF
TRBJ2-5	TRBV12-5	CASARDQETQYF
TRBJ1-2	TRBV5-1	CASSLNPGDYGYTF
TRBJ1-4	TRBV7-6	CASSSQGTTNEKLFF
TRBJ2-1	TRBV10-3	CAISVRDSHNEQFF
TRBJ2-5	TRBV7-2	CASSFGLAGVETQYF
TRBJ1-2	TRBV5-8	CASSESVGPTNYGYTF
TRBJ2-2	TRBV9	CASSVEYRVNLGELFF
TRBJ1-4	TRBV29-1	CSVGTGIATNEKLFF
TRBJ1-1	TRBV5-1	CASSLALGGKRAFF
TRBJ2-3	TRBV29-1	CSVTRGADTQYF
TRBJ1-4	TRBV30	CAWSPGRLQEKLFF
TRBJ2-5	TRBV4-3	CASSQDRDLQETQYF
TRBJ2-7	TRBV29-1	CSVSQTVGEQYF
TRBJ2-2	TRBV6-5	CASSPRTGGTGELFF
TRBJ1-6	TRBV15	CATSRDWVSPLHF
TRBJ2-7	TRBV7-6	CASSLARGSEQYF
TRBJ1-4	TRBV30	CAWTGQADEKLFF
TRBJ2-7	TRBV7-2	CASSSDRQSSYEQYF
TRBJ2-2	TRBV29-1	CSVEVGRELFF
TRBJ1-2	TRBV30	CAWDRGLGYGYTF
TRBJ2-1	TRBV6-5	CASRRDPLYNEQFF
TRBJ1-2	TRBV6-5	CASSDRRNYGYTF
TRBJ1-5	TRBV30	CACTTGRNQPQHF
TRBJ2-1	TRBV2	CASDRLRDHNEQFF
TRBJ2-1	TRBV5-6	CASNTGTSGGEQFF
TRBJ1-1	TRBV29-1	CSVISWGTEAFF
TRBJ1-2	TRBV23-1	CASSQSPGTIYGYTF
TRBJ1-1	TRBV30	CAWRSRGNTEAFF
TRBJ2-2	TRBV4-3	CASSQLHDTGELFF